The clone carrying this TCR beta chain occurred many times. Inclusion characteristics of ophthalmopathy patients comprised a Clinical Activity Score of at least 3, a NOSPECS grade of at least 4, and duration under 3 months. Using 9.5 to 10 ml of fresh peripheral blood, PBMCs were prepared. CDR3 length: 15 residues. V shed 4 bases and J 7 bases; nucleotides not matched to a gene: 9. Germline V gene sequence: CDR1 MGHRA, CDR2 YSYEKL. TCR beta CDR3 sequences were amplified from RNA transcripts. A set of HTBI primers served as the primers for a first-round RT-PCR of the TCR CDR3. TCRdb fed the multiplex PCR reads into MiXCR, producing one record per CDR3 protein. The data hold about 290,000 distinct CDR3 sequences, with approximately 15% observed a single time. The entry originates in a study of T cells in Graves' hyperthyroidism and ophthalmopathy.

The sequence derives from a woman aged 55-69 years with Graves' ophthalmopathy. V and J are TRBV4-1 and TRBJ1-4; 7 nucleotides line up with TRBD1. The sample was blood. This CDR3 reads CASSLGTANSEKLFF. CDR3 bases: TGCGCCAGCAGCCTAGGGACAGCAAACAGTGAAAAACTGTTTTTT.